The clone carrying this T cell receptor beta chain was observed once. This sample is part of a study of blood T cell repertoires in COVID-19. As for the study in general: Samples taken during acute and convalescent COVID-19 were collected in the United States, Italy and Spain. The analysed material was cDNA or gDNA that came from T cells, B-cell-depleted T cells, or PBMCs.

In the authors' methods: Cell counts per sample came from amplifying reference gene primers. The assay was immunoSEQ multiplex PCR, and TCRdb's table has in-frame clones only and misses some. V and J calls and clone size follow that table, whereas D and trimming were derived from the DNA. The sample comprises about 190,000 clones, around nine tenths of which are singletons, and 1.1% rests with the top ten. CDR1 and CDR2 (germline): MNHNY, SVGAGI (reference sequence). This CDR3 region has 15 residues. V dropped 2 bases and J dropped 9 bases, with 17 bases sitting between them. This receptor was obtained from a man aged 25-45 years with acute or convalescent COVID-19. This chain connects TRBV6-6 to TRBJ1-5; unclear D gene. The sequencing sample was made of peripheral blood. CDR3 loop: CASSYDAARERPQHF. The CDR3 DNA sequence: TGTGCCAGCAGTTACGATGCGGCCCGGGAGAGGCCCCAGCATTTT.